A selection of T cell receptor beta chains follows, all from one sample in a study. TCRdb recomputed calls from the reads with MiXCR, one row per CDR3 protein. The table records nearly 15,000 distinct CDR3 sequences, 30% to 40% of them present only once. Input material: blood. These receptors originate from a human donor. The CDR3 runs from the conserved cysteine through the conserved F or W. D genes are given only for firm matches. Some rows mark clone size as missing; the rest say once, few, many or name a class of expanded clone.

>13|TRBV30|-|TRBJ2-3|medium-sized
TGTGCCTGGAGTGTACAGGGAAGAGATACGCAGTATTTT
CAWSVQGRDTQYF
>12|TRBV29-1|-|TRBJ1-1|many
TGCAGCGTTCTTGATTTGAACACTGAAGCTTTCTTT
CSVLDLNTEAFF
>15|TRBV29-1|-|TRBJ1-1|many
TGCAGCGTTGCGGAAGGGGTAGGGTGGAACACTGAAGCTTTCTTT
CSVAEGVGWNTEAFF
>12|TRBV30|-|TRBJ1-2|many
TGTGCCTTATATAGGACCGCGTATGGCTACACCTTC
CALYRTAYGYTF
>14|TRBV29-1|-|TRBJ2-7|medium-sized
TGCAGCGTTGAAGACCCATTTGGGGAATACGAGCAGTACTTC
CSVEDPFGEYEQYF
>16|TRBV29-1|-|TRBJ2-5|many
TGCAGCGTCGGGTCTGGAGAGGGAACCTTCCAAGAGACCCAGTACTTC
CSVGSGEGTFQETQYF
>14|TRBV11-1|TRBD1|TRBJ1-1|many
TGTGCCAGCAGCCGAGCGACAGGGAGCACTGAAGCTTTCTTT
CASSRATGSTEAFF
>14|TRBV20-1|TRBD2|TRBJ2-7|many
TGCAGTGCTGGCCTAGGGGCGGGAGGATACGAGCAGTACTTC
CSAGLGAGGYEQYF
>14|TRBV4-2|-|TRBJ1-2|medium-sized
TGTGCCAGCAGCCAAGATAACGAGTTCTATGGCTACACCTTC
CASSQDNEFYGYTF
>15|TRBV18|-|TRBJ1-1|once
TGTGTCAGCTCACCACCAGGAAGGGCAGACACTGAAGCTTTCTTT
CVSSPPGRADTEAFF
>15|TRBV7-3|-|TRBJ2-1|medium-sized
TGTGCCAGCAGGCCCCCCGGACTAACATACAATGAGCAGTTCTTC
CASRPPGLTYNEQFF
>15|TRBV30|TRBD1|TRBJ1-6|many
TGTGCCTGGAGCCAGCCACAGGGGAGGTATTCACCCCTCCACTTT
CAWSQPQGRYSPLHF
>14|TRBV7-8|TRBD1|TRBJ2-7|-
TGTGCCAGCAGCTTGGGACAGGGGGCAGGTGAGCAGTACTTC
CASSLGQGAGEQYF
>13|TRBV30|-|TRBJ1-1|-
TGTGCCTGGAGTGTACAAGGGAACACTGAAGCTTTCTTT
CAWSVQGNTEAFF
>13|TRBV10-3|TRBD1|TRBJ2-1|medium-sized
TGTGCCCTCCGGACAGGGCTGGACAATGAGCAGTTCTTC
CALRTGLDNEQFF
>15|TRBV4-3|-|TRBJ1-1|many
TGCGCCAGCAGCCAAGATGCGAACAGGTTCACTGAAGCTTTCTTT
CASSQDANRFTEAFF
>18|TRBV11-1|TRBD2|TRBJ2-1|once
TGTGCCAGCAGCCCGCGAGGACTAGCGGGATGGCGTTACAATGAGCAGTTCTTC
CASSPRGLAGWRYNEQFF
>14|TRBV5-8|-|TRBJ2-5|many
TGTGCCAGCAGTTCTCAGGGGTACCAAGAGACCCAGTACTTC
CASSSQGYQETQYF
>18|TRBV18|-|TRBJ1-4|-
TGTGCCAGCTCACCACTCGCAGGCGGGAGATTCTCTGGAAACACCATATTTTTT
CASSPLAGGRFSGNTIFF
>11|TRBV20-1|-|TRBJ1-5|medium-sized
TGCAGTGCTATGGCGGGGGGACCCCAGCATTTT
CSAMAGGPQHF
>12|TRBV14|TRBD1|TRBJ2-1|-
TGTGCCAGCAGCCGGGACAGGGTTATTCAGTTCTTC
CASSRDRVIQFF
>15|TRBV20-1|-|TRBJ2-7|-
TGCAGTGCTAGAGGGGCGCAGGGGGGTCGGGTCGAGCAGTACTTC
CSARGAQGGRVEQYF
>16|TRBV30|TRBD1|TRBJ1-4|many
TGTGCCTGGAGTAAGGACAGGGCGTCGACTAATGAAAAACTGTTTTTT
CAWSKDRASTNEKLFF
>16|TRBV4-3|TRBD1|TRBJ2-7|many
TGCGCCAGCAGCCAAGAGGGACAGGGAGAGTTCTACGAGCAGTACTTC
CASSQEGQGEFYEQYF
>18|TRBV4-3|-|TRBJ1-4|many
TGCGCCAGCAGCCAAGATGTCGACATCAGGGCAACTAATGAAAAACTGTTTTTT
CASSQDVDIRATNEKLFF
>14|TRBV4-3|TRBD1|TRBJ1-2|many
TGCGCCAGCAGAAGAGGGGGCGCAGGAGGTGGCTACACCTTC
CASRRGGAGGGYTF
>14|TRBV5-4|-|TRBJ2-3|many
TGTGCCAGCAGCTTGCAGGGGTCGACAGATACGCAGTATTTT
CASSLQGSTDTQYF
>14|TRBV18|-|TRBJ1-6|medium-sized
TGTGCCAGCTCACCGACGGCCGATAATTCACCCCTCCACTTT
CASSPTADNSPLHF
>16|TRBV4-3|-|TRBJ1-6|many
TGCGCCAGCAGCCAAACAGGTTCCCTATGGGATTCACCCCTCCACTTT
CASSQTGSLWDSPLHF